The rows below give T cell receptor beta chains drawn from one sample of a study of cytomegalovirus exposure and HLA in healthy donors. Method: immunoSEQ multiplex PCR; TCRdb's copy keeps in-frame clones and lacks some. Of some 200,000 clones in the sample, 81% were seen once. Material for sequencing was PBMCs. The receptors were gathered from a man between 50 and 59 years old in good health and CMV-seronegative. Both conserved end residues are part of each CDR3. A D gene is named only where the DNA matches it firmly. Clone size is stated in some rows and not others, as once, few, many or a class when expanded.

TRBJ2-1,TRBD2,TRBV5-6,.,CASSPGASGPYNEQFF,TGTGCCAGCAGCCCCGGCGCTAGCGGGCCCTACAATGAGCAGTTCTTC
TRBJ2-7,.,TRBV7-8,few,CASSLSSYEQYF,TGTGCCAGCAGCCTCAGCTCCTACGAGCAGTACTTC
TRBJ1-2,.,TRBV4-3,.,CASSQDLGGDNNYGYTF,TGCGCCAGCAGCCAAGATCTAGGGGGAGACAATAACTATGGCTACACCTTC
TRBJ2-5,.,TRBV18,.,CASSPQLQETQYF,TGTGCCAGCTCACCACAGCTCCAAGAGACCCAGTACTTC
TRBJ1-1,.,TRBV4-3,once,CASSHSGRGMTNTEAFF,TGCGCCAGCAGCCACTCGGGAAGAGGGATGACGAACACTGAAGCTTTCTTT
TRBJ2-3,TRBD1,TRBV6-5,.,CASSPGDRDDTQYF,TGTGCCAGCAGTCCCGGGGACAGGGATGATACGCAGTATTTT
TRBJ1-1,.,TRBV10-3,.,CAISFSGNTEAFF,TGTGCCATCAGTTTCAGTGGGAACACTGAAGCTTTCTTT
TRBJ1-4,.,TRBV7-8,.,CASSLVEYPATNEKLFF,TGTGCCAGCAGCTTAGTTGAGTACCCTGCAACTAATGAAAAACTGTTTTTT
TRBJ2-3,.,TRBV18,.,CASSPGLTGGTDTQYF,TGTGCCAGCTCACCGGGTCTAACCGGAGGCACAGATACGCAGTATTTT
TRBJ2-2,.,TRBV27,.,CASGLSGAYGELFF,TGTGCCAGCGGTTTATCGGGGGCGTACGGGGAGCTGTTTTTT
TRBJ2-3,TRBD2,TRBV9,.,CASSVGLAGGSTDTQYF,TGTGCCAGCAGCGTAGGCCTAGCGGGGGGAAGCACAGATACGCAGTATTTT
TRBJ2-2,.,TRBV7-2,.,CASSSTGTPKTGELFF,TGTGCCAGCAGCTCCACCGGGACTCCCAAGACCGGGGAGCTGTTTTTT
TRBJ2-3,.,TRBV14,.,CASSQVRRADTQYF,TGTGCCAGCAGCCAAGTGAGGAGGGCAGATACGCAGTATTTT
TRBJ2-3,.,TRBV4-2,.,CASSQRLADTQYF,TGTGCCAGCAGCCAGAGACTAGCAGATACGCAGTATTTT
TRBJ2-3,.,TRBV2,.,CASEGTDTQYF,TGTGCCAGCGAGGGCACAGATACGCAGTATTTT
TRBJ1-2,.,TRBV7-3,few,CASSLDSTRPYGYTF,TGTGCCAGCAGCTTAGACAGTACCCGGCCCTACGGCTACACCTTC
TRBJ1-5,TRBD1,TRBV10-3,few,CASSEEGGTGNQPQHF,TGTGCCAGCAGTGAAGAAGGGGGGACAGGGAATCAGCCCCAGCATTTT
TRBJ2-7,.,TRBV14,once,CASSQDSSPKEQYF,TGTGCCAGCAGCCAAGATTCCTCCCCTAAGGAGCAGTACTTC
TRBJ1-5,.,TRBV19,once,CASTLNRFSNQPQHF,TGTGCCAGTACTCTAAACCGGTTTAGCAATCAGCCCCAGCATTTT
TRBJ2-5,.,TRBV4-3,.,CASSQDGRNQETQYF,TGCGCCAGCAGCCAAGATGGGAGGAACCAAGAGACCCAGTACTTC
TRBJ1-5,TRBD1,TRBV19,once,CASSAPTGALNQPQHF,TGTGCCAGTAGTGCCCCGACAGGGGCGCTCAATCAGCCCCAGCATTTT
TRBJ1-1,.,TRBV10-3,.,CAITEGYTEAFF,TGTGCCATCACCGAGGGTTACACTGAAGCTTTCTTT
TRBJ2-5,TRBD2,TRBV7-9,.,CASSSGGTRETQYF,TGTGCCAGCAGCTCGGGGGGGACAAGGGAGACCCAGTACTTC
TRBJ1-3,TRBD1,TRBV7-9,once,CASTLGQGSSSGNTIYF,TGTGCCAGCACCCTCGGACAGGGGAGTTCCTCTGGAAACACCATATATTTT
TRBJ1-3,.,TRBV7-9,.,CASSLETRGNTIYF,TGTGCCAGCAGCTTAGAAACGCGAGGAAACACCATATATTTT
TRBJ2-2,TRBD2,TRBV6-6,.,CASGSAGGRSGELFF,TGTGCCAGTGGGTCCGCGGGGGGGCGGTCCGGGGAGCTGTTTTTT
TRBJ1-1,.,TRBV19,.,CASSIAGRSNTEAFF,TGTGCCAGTAGTATAGCGGGGAGGTCTAACACTGAAGCTTTCTTT
TRBJ2-3,.,TRBV5-1,once,CASSGGASTDTQYF,TGCGCCAGCAGCGGAGGGGCTAGCACAGATACGCAGTATTTT
TRBJ2-2,.,TRBV27,.,CASRSPFGELFF,TGTGCCAGCAGGTCCCCGTTCGGGGAGCTGTTTTTT
TRBJ2-2,.,TRBV9,.,CASSVSRDHGELFF,TGTGCCAGCAGCGTATCGAGGGATCACGGGGAGCTGTTTTTT
TRBJ1-3,.,TRBV7-2,.,CASRPSGSSGNTIYF,TGTGCCAGCAGACCGTCGGGGTCCTCTGGAAACACCATATATTTT
TRBJ1-2,.,TRBV19,.,CASSGGTASGYTF,TGTGCCAGTAGTGGCGGGACGGCTAGCGGCTACACCTTC
TRBJ2-7,.,TRBV19,.,CASSPGDTTTYEQYF,TGTGCCAGTAGTCCAGGGGACACCACCACCTACGAGCAGTACTTC
TRBJ1-2,.,TRBV6-5,.,CASYSQVVGYTF,TGTGCCAGTTACTCACAGGTTGTAGGCTACACCTTC
TRBJ2-5,.,TRBV9,once,CASSVGGTLRETQYF,TGTGCCAGCAGCGTAGGGGGGACACTCAGAGAGACCCAGTACTTC
TRBJ2-7,TRBD2,TRBV11-1,.,CASSLEGLAPSYEQYF,TGTGCCAGCAGCTTAGAAGGACTAGCTCCGTCGTACGAGCAGTACTTC
TRBJ2-7,.,TRBV2,.,CASSGAYKQYF,TGTGCCAGCAGTGGGGCCTACAAGCAGTACTTC
TRBJ2-7,.,TRBV5-1,.,CASSLDRAYYEQYF,TGCGCCAGCAGCTTGGACAGGGCGTACTACGAGCAGTACTTC
TRBJ1-6,.,TRBV2,.,CASRQDNSPLHF,TGTGCCAGCAGGCAGGATAATTCACCCCTCCACTTT
TRBJ1-5,.,TRBV5-6,.,CASSLTGSRPQHF,TGTGCCAGCAGCTTGACAGGGTCAAGGCCCCAGCATTTT
TRBJ2-5,.,TRBV2,.,CASSARFSQETQYF,TGTGCCAGCAGTGCCCGTTTCTCCCAAGAGACCCAGTACTTC
TRBJ2-7,.,TRBV7-2,.,CASSANRGPGATREQYF,TGTGCCAGCAGCGCCAATCGGGGCCCAGGGGCCACTCGAGAGCAGTACTTC
TRBJ1-5,TRBD1,TRBV6-1,.,CATRGANQPQHF,TGTGCCACCAGGGGGGCCAATCAGCCCCAGCATTTT
TRBJ1-1,.,TRBV7-9,.,CSSSLAPLIEAFF,TGTTCCAGCAGCTTAGCGCCCCTGATTGAGGCTTTCTTT
TRBJ2-7,.,TRBV20-1,.,CSATYTYEQYF,TGCAGTGCCACCTATACCTACGAGCAGTACTTC
TRBJ2-1,.,TRBV5-1,few,CASSLAQVNMVF,TGCGCCAGCAGCTTGGCACAGGTTAATATGGTCTTC
TRBJ1-5,TRBD1,TRBV2,.,CASRPQGQGHQPQHF,TGTGCCAGCAGACCTCAGGGACAGGGGCATCAGCCCCAGCATTTT
TRBJ1-5,.,TRBV7-2,few,CASSFTGQPQHF,TGTGCCAGCAGCTTTACAGGGCAGCCCCAGCATTTT
TRBJ2-1,TRBD2,TRBV11-3,.,CASSLGTSIDNEQFF,TGTGCCAGCAGCTTGGGGACTAGCATTGACAATGAGCAGTTCTTC
TRBJ2-5,.,TRBV5-6,.,CASSLGGRTETQYF,TGTGCCAGCAGCTTAGGGGGTAGAACCGAGACCCAGTACTTC
TRBJ2-3,TRBD2,TRBV4-3,.,CASSRGGASGTDTQYF,TGCGCCAGCAGCCGCGGGGGGGCCAGCGGCACAGATACGCAGTATTTT
TRBJ2-4,.,TRBV19,.,CASSITRGGVDIQYF,TGTGCCAGTAGTATAACCCGGGGCGGGGTGGACATTCAGTACTTC
TRBJ1-5,.,TRBV9,.,CASSVLSLRDQPQHF,TGTGCCAGCAGCGTACTTTCTTTGCGGGATCAGCCCCAGCATTTT
TRBJ2-3,.,TRBV5-1,.,CASSLGQLGDTQYF,TGCGCCAGCAGCTTGGGCCAACTCGGGGATACGCAGTATTTT
TRBJ1-5,.,TRBV19,.,CASSRLQKNQPQHF,TGTGCCAGTAGTAGGCTTCAGAAAAATCAGCCCCAGCATTTT
TRBJ1-2,.,TRBV6-5,.,CASSRDRLHGYTF,TGTGCCAGCAGCAGAGACAGACTCCATGGCTACACCTTC
TRBJ2-7,TRBD1,TRBV11-2,.,CASSSKRDRTYEQYF,TGTGCCAGCAGCTCAAAAAGGGACAGGACCTACGAGCAGTACTTC
TRBJ1-2,.,TRBV28,.,CASRGGDYGYTF,TGTGCCAGCCGGGGGGGGGACTATGGCTACACCTTC
TRBJ2-7,.,TRBV11-2,.,CASSLVRDTSYEQYF,TGTGCCAGCAGCTTAGTCCGGGACACATCCTACGAGCAGTACTTC
TRBJ2-2,.,TRBV6-5,.,CASFDEAGELFF,TGTGCCAGTTTTGACGAGGCCGGGGAGCTGTTTTTT